The following is a TCR beta chain sequence with its context. What it binds is unknown. This specimen belongs to a study of cytomegalovirus exposure and HLA in healthy donors. With V trimmed by 3 bases and J by 8 bases, 3 bases remained unmatched. CDR1 is SGHDN and CDR2 is FVKESK in the germline V gene. This CDR3 has 13 amino acids. Study results and caveats: A later analysis linked a missense variant in DCLRE1C to the trimming of TCR beta V and J genes. It was assumed in the presence/absence analyses that sequencing depth was roughly uniform across donors.

The PCR was carried out with 60 Vbeta primers and 13 Jbeta primers. Assay used: immunoSEQ multiplex PCR; TCRdb lists only in-frame clones, some missing. The sample lists more than 95,000 clones; approximately 80% were seen once. The TCR originated in a woman between 35 and 50 years old in good health and CMV-seronegative. The sample taken for sequencing was PBMCs. This chain joins TRBV14 and TRBJ1-4; TRBD1 matches 7 bases. The CDR3 sequence is CASSQRGLEKLFF. The CDR3 DNA reads as TGTGCCAGCAGCCAGAGGGGGCTGGAAAAACTGTTTTTT.